These T cell receptor beta chains were read from a single sample in a study of OX40 agonist ivuxolimab in advanced cancers. Data came from immunoSEQ multiplex PCR; TCRdb stores just in-frame clones and leaves some out. The table records roughly 60,000 clones, roughly 87% of them present only once. This material consisted of CD4+ or CD8+ T cells sorted from blood, taken in a trial of the OX40 agonist ivuxolimab. These receptor sequences come from an adult with an advanced solid tumor such as melanoma, head and neck, liver or kidney cancer. Both conserved end residues are part of each CDR3. Fields, in order: CDR3 DNA, CDR3 protein, J gene, clone size, D gene, V gene, CDR3 length. D genes are given only for firm matches. Only some rows state a clone size, as once, few, many or a class for expanded clones.

TGCAGCGTTAAGCCGGGACAGGGAAGTGAAAAACTGTTTTTT | CSVKPGQGSEKLFF | TRBJ1-4 | NA | TRBD1 | TRBV29-1 | 14
TGTGCCAGCAGCTTAGATCGGGGGGGAGAGGTCTACGAGCAGTACTTC | CASSLDRGGEVYEQYF | TRBJ2-7 | NA | TRBD2 | TRBV11-2 | 16
TGTGCCAGCAGCAACCGAGTGGACTCCTACGAGCAGTACTTC | CASSNRVDSYEQYF | TRBJ2-7 | NA | NA | TRBV7-8 | 14
TGTGCCAGCAGCTTAGTGATGGGGCATTCGTACTTC | CASSLVMGHSYF | TRBJ2-4 | NA | NA | TRBV7-2 | 12
TGCGCCAGCAGCTTGGTTCAGGGGGCGAGAACTGAAGCTTTCTTT | CASSLVQGARTEAFF | TRBJ1-1 | once | TRBD1 | TRBV5-1 | 15
TGTGCCAGCAGCTTAGGGACAGGGGAAGGGGAGACCCAGTACTTC | CASSLGTGEGETQYF | TRBJ2-5 | NA | TRBD1 | TRBV7-9 | 15
TGTGCCAGTAACCCCCTGCCGGGGTTAAACACTGAAGCTTTCTTT | CASNPLPGLNTEAFF | TRBJ1-1 | NA | NA | TRBV19 | 15
TGTGCCAGCTCCGGGACTAGTGGTTCCTCTACGCAGTATTTT | CASSGTSGSSTQYF | TRBJ2-3 | NA | TRBD2 | TRBV6-6 | 14
TGTGCCAGCAGCTTAGGTTGGCAGTCCTCTGGAAACACCATATATTTT | CASSLGWQSSGNTIYF | TRBJ1-3 | NA | NA | TRBV9 | 16
TGTGCCAGCAGCAAAGGACGTGCGGGAGAGGTAGCAGATACGCAGTATTTT | CASSKGRAGEVADTQYF | TRBJ2-3 | NA | NA | TRBV21-1 | 17
TGTGCCAGCAGCTTAGTTCCGGGGGCCTACTCTGGAAACACCATATATTTT | CASSLVPGAYSGNTIYF | TRBJ1-3 | NA | NA | TRBV7-2 | 17
TGTGCCATCAGTGGGCAGGGCACCGGGGAGCTGTTTTTT | CAISGQGTGELFF | TRBJ2-2 | NA | NA | TRBV10-3 | 13
TGTGCCATCTCACCGGAAACTAGCACAGATACGCAGTATTTT | CAISPETSTDTQYF | TRBJ2-3 | once | NA | TRBV10-3 | 14
TGTGCCAGCAGCACCAGGGATTCCGGAAACACCATATATTTT | CASSTRDSGNTIYF | TRBJ1-3 | NA | NA | TRBV21-1 | 14
TGTGCCGCGGGGACAGGGGGCGTTTTTGGCTACACCTTC | CAAGTGGVFGYTF | TRBJ1-2 | NA | TRBD1 | TRBV10-3 | 13
TGTGCCAGCAACCGAGCTGCCGGGGAGCTGTTTTTT | CASNRAAGELFF | TRBJ2-2 | NA | NA | TRBV6-5 | 12
TGTGCCAGCAGCTTAACCTGGGAAAAACTGTTTTTT | CASSLTWEKLFF | TRBJ1-4 | once | NA | TRBV7-8 | 12
TGTGCCAGCAGCTTAGACCAGGGCGGTTTTGGGGCCAACGTCCTGACTTTC | CASSLDQGGFGANVLTF | TRBJ2-6 | NA | NA | TRBV7-2 | 17
TGCGCCAGCAGCACGGTGACTAGCGCCGTTTCGGAGCAGTTCTTC | CASSTVTSAVSEQFF | TRBJ2-1 | once | TRBD2 | TRBV5-1 | 15
TGTGCCAGCAGTTCACAGGGAAACACCGGGGAGCTGTTTTTT | CASSSQGNTGELFF | TRBJ2-2 | NA | NA | TRBV6-6 | 14
TGCGCCAGCAGCCGAACACAGGGTACCACCGGGGAGCTGTTTTTT | CASSRTQGTTGELFF | TRBJ2-2 | NA | NA | TRBV4-1 | 15
TGTGCCAGCAGCCAGGGGGAGAGCTCCTACAATGAGCAGTTCTTC | CASSQGESSYNEQFF | TRBJ2-1 | NA | TRBD1 | TRBV5-4 | 15
TGTGCCATCAGGACGGACAGGGGGCCTGATACGCAGTATTTT | CAIRTDRGPDTQYF | TRBJ2-3 | NA | TRBD1 | TRBV10-3 | 14
TGTGCCAGCAGCTCCCTTGGGGGGCATACCTACGAGCAGTACTTC | CASSSLGGHTYEQYF | TRBJ2-7 | NA | NA | TRBV7-2 | 15
TGCGCCAGCAGCGCCTCTCCAGGGGGCGGAGAGACCCAGTACTTC | CASSASPGGGETQYF | TRBJ2-5 | NA | TRBD1 | TRBV5-1 | 15
TGTGCCAGCAGTCAGGACAGGGGTAGCAATCAGCCCCAGCATTTT | CASSQDRGSNQPQHF | TRBJ1-5 | NA | TRBD1 | TRBV27 | 15
TGTGCCAGCAGCTTAGATAATAAGGGTGTGAACACTGAAGCTTTCTTT | CASSLDNKGVNTEAFF | TRBJ1-1 | NA | NA | TRBV7-6 | 16
TGTGCCAGCAGCTTGGGTTGGACTAGCTACGAGCAGTACTTC | CASSLGWTSYEQYF | TRBJ2-7 | few | TRBD2 | TRBV5-5 | 14
TGTGCCAGCAGCTTGGGAGTAGGGGGCACTGGGGCCAACGTCCTGACTTTC | CASSLGVGGTGANVLTF | TRBJ2-6 | NA | TRBD1 | TRBV5-5 | 17
TGTGCCAGCAGCTTGGCAATAGTAGTCGACTATGGCTACACCTTC | CASSLAIVVDYGYTF | TRBJ1-2 | NA | NA | TRBV5-5 | 15